This is a list of T cell receptor beta chains from one sample in a study of CD8+ T cells in alopecia areata. Assay used: immunoSEQ multiplex PCR; TCRdb lists only in-frame clones, some missing. The sample yields 110,000 to 150,000 clones, roughly 52% seen once. The source material was CD8+ T cells sorted from blood, sampled at week 4, from a patient treated with tofacitinib. These receptors all stem from a human donor with alopecia areata. Both conserved end residues are part of each CDR3. D genes are given only for firm matches. The size of a clone is reported for some rows only, either as once, few or many, or as a class for expanded clones.

V gene	clone size	D gene	J gene	CDR3 DNA	CDR3 protein
TRBV2	NA	TRBD1	TRBJ1-2	TGTGCCAGCAGTGAAGCAGGGGGCGACGGCTACACCTTC	CASSEAGGDGYTF
TRBV6-1	NA	TRBD2	TRBJ2-5	TGTGCCAGCAGCGACCCGGGACTAGCGGAGACCCAGTACTTC	CASSDPGLAETQYF
TRBV15	few	NA	TRBJ2-2	TGTGCCACCAGCGAAATGACAGGGAACACCGGGGAGCTGTTTTTT	CATSEMTGNTGELFF
TRBV5-6	few	NA	TRBJ2-1	TGTGCCAGCAGCTCGGGATTTGGCGTCCGTGAGCAGTTCTTC	CASSSGFGVREQFF
TRBV23-1	NA	TRBD1	TRBJ1-2	TGCGCCAGCAGACTCCACAGGGGAGGGCACTATGGCTACACCTTC	CASRLHRGGHYGYTF
TRBV29-1	once	TRBD1	TRBJ2-7	TGCAGCGTTGAAGGGGGACAGGGCCTAGGATCCTACGAGCAGTACTTC	CSVEGGQGLGSYEQYF
TRBV10-3	NA	NA	TRBJ1-2	TGTGCCATCGCTGGGAACTATGGCTACACCTTC	CAIAGNYGYTF
TRBV5-5	few	NA	TRBJ2-5	TGTGCCACTGGTTGGAGGGGGCGGCCCCAAGAGACCCAGTACTTC	CATGWRGRPQETQYF
TRBV13	NA	NA	TRBJ2-5	TGTGCCAGCAGCGTACAAGAGACCCAGTACTTC	CASSVQETQYF
TRBV25-1	few	NA	TRBJ1-2	TGTGCCAGCAGTGCTCCTGATAAGGGAGGGGGCTATGGCTACACCTTC	CASSAPDKGGGYGYTF
TRBV29-1	NA	TRBD1	TRBJ1-2	TGCAGCGTCGTTAGGTGGGACAGGGGCTTTATGGACTATGGCTACACCTTC	CSVVRWDRGFMDYGYTF
TRBV9	NA	TRBD1	TRBJ1-3	TGTGCCAGCAGCGTTCAGGACAGGGGGCACACCATATATTTT	CASSVQDRGHTIYF
TRBV4-2	NA	TRBD2	TRBJ2-5	TGTGCCAGCAGCCAAGATCGGGGGGGGCAAGAGACCCAGTACTTC	CASSQDRGGQETQYF
TRBV6-5	NA	NA	TRBJ2-6	TGTGCCAGCAGTTACTCGAGTACAACTGGGGCCAACGTCCTGACTTTC	CASSYSSTTGANVLTF
TRBV15	once	NA	TRBJ1-5	TGTGCCACCAGCAGAGAAGGGGCAGGGCGGTATGATCAGCCCCAGCATTTT	CATSREGAGRYDQPQHF
TRBV7-8	NA	TRBD2	TRBJ2-1	TGTGCCAGCAGATTCTTGCGGGGGGCCTATTACAATGAGCAGTTCTTC	CASRFLRGAYYNEQFF
TRBV6-6	few	NA	TRBJ2-7	TGTGCCAGCAGCCCCCTTGACACAGGCGCCTACGAGCAGTACTTC	CASSPLDTGAYEQYF
TRBV5-6	few	NA	TRBJ1-5	TGTGCCAGCAGCTCGTACGAGGGGCCCCAGCATTTT	CASSSYEGPQHF
TRBV7-9	NA	NA	TRBJ2-5	TGTGCCAGCAGCCTCCGGGACAACCAAGAGACCCAGTACTTC	CASSLRDNQETQYF
TRBV29-1	NA	NA	TRBJ2-1	TGCAGCGTTCGCCTCCGGGACGACTCCTACAATGAGCAGTTCTTC	CSVRLRDDSYNEQFF
TRBV2	NA	NA	TRBJ1-6	TGTGCCAGCAGTGAAGCGATTCTCTCCTATAATTCACCCCTCCACTTT	CASSEAILSYNSPLHF
TRBV9	NA	NA	TRBJ1-2	TGTGCCAGCAGCGTTGCAGGGGCGCTGGGCTACACCTTC	CASSVAGALGYTF
TRBV29-1	few	NA	TRBJ1-1	TGCAGCGCTGTGAGGAACACTGAAGCTTTCTTT	CSAVRNTEAFF
TRBV7-9	NA	NA	TRBJ2-7	TGTGCCAGCAGCTTGTTTACTAGCCGCGGGTACGAGCAGTACTTC	CASSLFTSRGYEQYF
TRBV29-1	once	NA	TRBJ1-2	TGCAGCGTTGGGGGGGTCCTCTATGGCTACACCTTC	CSVGGVLYGYTF
TRBV7-2	NA	NA	TRBJ1-1	TGTGCCAGCAGCCACATGGGGAACACTGAAGCTTTCTTT	CASSHMGNTEAFF
TRBV7-9	NA	NA	TRBJ1-4	TGTGCCAGCAGCTTACAGGGATCTGAAAAACTGTTTTTT	CASSLQGSEKLFF
TRBV11-2	medium-sized	NA	TRBJ1-1	TGTGCCAGCAGCTTAGATCTTTATGGAGGAAACACTGAAGCTTTCTTT	CASSLDLYGGNTEAFF
TRBV29-1	NA	TRBD1	TRBJ1-1	TGCAGCGTCAAAAGGGGACAGGGCGACACTGAAGCTTTCTTT	CSVKRGQGDTEAFF
TRBV5-4	NA	TRBD1	TRBJ1-5	TGTGCCAGCAGCCTGGACAGGGGGGAGCAGCCCCAGCATTTT	CASSLDRGEQPQHF
TRBV4-2	NA	TRBD1	TRBJ1-4	TGTGCCAGCAGCCAGTCGGGAGGGGGCGAAGATGAAAAACTGTTTTTT	CASSQSGGGEDEKLFF
TRBV30	NA	NA	TRBJ2-5	TGTGCCTGGAGTCACGCAGGGACCCCAGCAGAGACCCAGTACTTC	CAWSHAGTPAETQYF
TRBV5-6	few	NA	TRBJ1-2	TGTGCCAGCAGCTTAGGACGGTGGGGTCACTATGGCTACACCTTC	CASSLGRWGHYGYTF
TRBV2	NA	NA	TRBJ2-1	TGTGCCAGTCCAGGATGGGAGGAGCTAGGCGGCAATGAGCAGTTCTTC	CASPGWEELGGNEQFF
TRBV6-1	NA	NA	TRBJ1-2	TGTGCCAGCAGTGAACTAGAATCTGTTCGTGAGGGCACCTTC	CASSELESVREGTF
TRBV19	NA	NA	TRBJ2-7	TGTGCCAGTAGTATAAAGCCGGACTACGAGCAGTACTTC	CASSIKPDYEQYF
TRBV5-1	NA	TRBD2	TRBJ2-3	TGCGCCAGCAGCTCGCGGGGGGGCGAAGATACGCAGTATTTT	CASSSRGGEDTQYF
TRBV5-1	NA	TRBD1	TRBJ2-5	TGCGCCAGCAGAGGACAGGGACGGGAAGGAGAGACCCAGTACTTC	CASRGQGREGETQYF
TRBV6-5	NA	NA	TRBJ1-4	TGTGCCAGCAGCCCCGGTGGGAATGAAAAACTGTTTTTT	CASSPGGNEKLFF
TRBV5-5	NA	TRBD1	TRBJ1-2	TGTGCCAGCAGCGGAGGGACAGGGAGGGTCTATGGCTACACCTTC	CASSGGTGRVYGYTF
TRBV27	NA	TRBD1	TRBJ2-5	TGTGCCAGCAGGGGGACAGGGGCTTTGTACCAAGAGACCCAGTACTTC	CASRGTGALYQETQYF
TRBV30	once	NA	TRBJ1-3	TGTGCCTGGAGTAGGGGCGTATCCTCTGGAAACACCATATATTTT	CAWSRGVSSGNTIYF
TRBV4-2	NA	TRBD2	TRBJ2-7	TGTGCCAGCAGCCAAGAAGGAACTAGCGGGGGTCACGAGCAGTACTTC	CASSQEGTSGGHEQYF
TRBV4-1	NA	NA	TRBJ2-7	TGCGCCAGCAGCCAACGAGTGGTAGTTACAGAATCCTACGAGCAGTACTTC	CASSQRVVVTESYEQYF
TRBV5-6	once	NA	TRBJ2-1	TGTGCCAGTGGGGATATATACAATGAGCAGTTCTTC	CASGDIYNEQFF
TRBV5-6	once	TRBD2	TRBJ2-5	TGTGCCAGCAGCTGGGAGGGGCTGGAGACCCAGTACTTC	CASSWEGLETQYF
TRBV4-1	NA	TRBD1	TRBJ1-2	TGCGCCAGCAGCCCCCGGACAGGGGCGATCTATGGCTACACCTTC	CASSPRTGAIYGYTF
TRBV2	NA	NA	TRBJ1-6	TGTGCCAGCTTACTTGGGAGCTCCTATAATTCACCCCTCCACTTT	CASLLGSSYNSPLHF
TRBV2	NA	NA	TRBJ1-5	TGTGCCAGCCTAGAGAGGGGAGATCAGCCCCAGCATTTT	CASLERGDQPQHF
TRBV9	few	TRBD2	TRBJ2-1	TGTGCCAGCAGTGGGACTAGCGGTAACAATGAGCAGTTCTTC	CASSGTSGNNEQFF
TRBV6-5	NA	NA	TRBJ2-5	TGTGCCAGCAGTACCGTGGGCTTCCAAGAGACCCAGTACTTC	CASSTVGFQETQYF
TRBV19	NA	NA	TRBJ1-5	TGTGCCAGTAGTAGCCAGGGGAATCAGCCCCAGCATTTT	CASSSQGNQPQHF
TRBV6-1	few	TRBD1	TRBJ2-3	TGTGCCAGTGGGACAGGGGAAACAGATACGCAGTATTTT	CASGTGETDTQYF
TRBV4-1	once	NA	TRBJ2-4	TGCGCCAGCAGCCCCTCTTCTAGGGGGGGCCATACGAGAAACATTCAGTACTTC	CASSPSSRGGHTRNIQYF
TRBV25-1	NA	NA	TRBJ2-4	TGTGCCAGCAGTGAAGCCTTGAGTCTTAACATTCAGTACTTC	CASSEALSLNIQYF
TRBV6-5	few	TRBD1	TRBJ1-1	TGTGCCAGCCTGACAGGGAAGTCGGAAGCTTTCTTT	CASLTGKSEAFF
TRBV29-1	once	NA	TRBJ2-1	TGCAGCGTTGAAAGAGGGGGTGAGCAGTTCTTC	CSVERGGEQFF